The 6 T cell receptor beta chains listed next were all sequenced from one sample in a study of T cell responses to AZD1222 COVID-19 vaccine (dated by TCRdb to 2020 to 2022). Library construction relied on the immunoSEQ multiplex PCR assay. TCRdb retrieved this table from immuneACCESS and kept in-frame rearrangements only. Not all clones are present; in checked studies, unresolved V genes account for under half, and no reason is known for the remainder. Across this sample there are 150,000 to 200,000 clones, with around 93% seen only once. The ten most abundant clones make up about 9.2% of the sample. The sample's time point label, decoded: baseline before first vaccination. The specimen was peripheral blood, collected on day 0 of AZD1222 vaccination. These receptors were obtained from an adult in good health.

The chain recombines TRBV28 with TRBJ1-4, with D perhaps matching TRBD1 (5 bases). From germline, CDR1 is MDHEN and CDR2 SYDVKM. This CDR3 spans 15 amino acids. Deletions cut 2 bases from V and 3 bases from J, with 10 bases between. CDR3 nucleotide sequence: TGTGCCAGCAGTTTACCTCAGGGAGCTAATGAAAAACTGTTTTTT. Translation gives CASSLPQGANEKLFF.

This chain uses TRBV29-1 with TRBJ1-1; D is uncertain. This CDR3 has 12 residues. The V end lost 5 bases, the J end lost 1 base, and 8 bases lay between the germline ends. Germline V gene lookup returns CDR1 SQVTM and CDR2 ANQGSEA. The CDR3 DNA reads TGCAGCGTTCAATCGCGGAACACTGAAGCTTTCTTT. This encodes CSVQSRNTEAFF. Drawing the rest from reference TRBV29-1 and TRBJ1-1, the complete variable domain is SAVISQKPSRDICQRGTSLTIQCQVDSQVTMMFWYRQQPGQSLTLIATANQGSEATYESGFVIDKFPISRPNLTFSTLTVSNMSPEDSSIYLCSVQSRNTEAFFGQGTRLTVV.

In its sample, this clone was seen once. V usage is TRBV24-1 and J usage is TRBJ2-2; D unresolved. This CDR3 contains 15 residues. Germline CDR1 reads KGHDR; CDR2 reads SFDVKD. Trimming shortened V by 0 bases and J by 1 base, and 5 bases separated the two germline ends. For the CDR3, the DNA is TGTGCCACCAGTGATTTGTCTGTGAACACCGGGGAGCTGTTTTTT. It translates to CATSDLSVNTGELFF.

The chain is built from TRBV7-3 and TRBJ2-1; perhaps TRBD2 as D (7 bases). Germline assignment: CDR1 SGHTA and CDR2 FQGTGA. The V end lost 5 bases, the J end lost 4 bases, and 21 bases lay between the germline ends. CDR3 length: 17 residues. CDR3 in DNA: TGTGCCAGCAGCCCCACCGGCGGGGGCCTGTTATACAATGAGCAGTTCTTC. It encodes CASSPTGGGLLYNEQFF.

The J gene is TRBJ2-7, the V gene TRBV6-1; D could derive from TRBD1 or TRBD2 (5 bases each). This CDR3 has 14 amino acids. V was shortened by 3 bases and J by 5 bases, with 14 bases between the two germline ends. Germline assignment: CDR1 MNHNS and CDR2 SASEGT. In nucleotides, the CDR3 is TGTGCCAGCAGTGAGAGGTCAGGGACCCACGAGCAGTACTTC. Its protein is CASSERSGTHEQYF.

The chain recombines TRBV11-3 with TRBJ2-1, with D uncertain. This CDR3 is 13 amino acids long. Looked up from germline, CDR1 is SGHNT and CDR2 is YENEEA. Trimming cost V 0 bases and J 5 bases, with 5 bases left between them. The CDR3 DNA follows: TGTGCCAGCAGCTTAGATATAGACAATGAGCAGTTCTTC. Amino acids: CASSLDIDNEQFF.